These 29 T cell receptor beta chains came from one sample sequenced in a study of T cell repertoires in cytomegalovirus infection. TCRdb reprocessed the reads via MiXCR and lists one record per CDR3 protein. The sample has some 800,000 distinct CDR3 sequences, roughly 28% seen once. Their cognate antigens are unknown. The sample here was cultured CD8+ T cells from PBMCs, taken from culture after CMV antigen stimulation. The origin of the receptors is a human donor in good health (CMV status not recorded). Some clones in this sample may be carry-over from other donors' samples.

This clonotype turned up a few times. The chain couples TRBV6-5 to TRBJ1-5; 7 bases agree with TRBD1. This CDR3 is built from 14 residues. Trimming took 7 bases from V and 0 from J; bases not matched to a gene: 3. Germline CDR1 MNHEY, CDR2 SVGAGI. In DNA form, the CDR3 reads TGTGCCAGCATGGGGACAGATAGCAATCAGCCCCAGCATTTT. This encodes CASMGTDSNQPQHF.

This chain uses TRBV12-3 or TRBV12-4 with TRBJ2-3, with TRBD1 identical over 7 bases. V dropped 6 bases and J dropped 5; count of bases not matched to a gene: 14. The CDR3 totals 16 residues. The CDR3 DNA is TGTGCCAGCAGATTTCCGGGACAGTTGGACGAAGATACGCAGTATTTT. Translating it yields CASRFPGQLDEDTQYF.

The rearrangement uses TRBV6-6 and TRBJ1-4, with 9 bases identical to TRBD1. This CDR3 is 17 amino acids long. J gave up 3 bases and V 5 bases, and 10 bases lay outside the gene matches. CDR1 is MNHNY, CDR2 SVGAGI, per germline (reference sequence). The chain's CDR3 is CASSGADRGKANEKLFF. CDR3 DNA sequence: TGTGCCAGCAGTGGGGCCGACAGGGGGAAGGCTAATGAAAAACTGTTTTTT.

This clonotype was observed a few times. V usage is TRBV28 and J usage is TRBJ1-1; tentative D call: TRBD1 (5 bases). The germline V gene has CDR1 MDHEN and CDR2 SYDVKM. The CDR3 consists of 15 residues. The germline V and J ends were trimmed by 4 bases and 3 bases, with 15 bases remaining between them. CDR3 sequence (DNA): TGTGCCAGCAGTTGGGGACCGGGGGTGGACACTGAAGCTTTCTTT. Translation gives CASSWGPGVDTEAFF. Full variable domain (remainder filled in from reference TRBV28 and TRBJ1-1): DVKVTQSSRYLVKRTGEKVFLECVQDMDHENMFWYRQDPGLGLRLIYFSYDVKMKEKGDIPEGYSVSREKKERFSLILESASTNQTSMYLCASSWGPGVDTEAFFGQGTRLTVV.

CDR3 loop: CASSALADTQYF. The CDR3 bases are TGTGCCAGCAGCGCACTAGCGGATACGCAGTATTTT. This chain joins TRBV7-3 and TRBJ2-3; 7 bases are a match to TRBD2. Trimming at V came to 5 bases and at J to 6 bases, leaving 2 bases not matched to a gene. The CDR3 spans 12 residues. The germline V gene encodes CDR1 SGHTA and CDR2 FQGTGA.

This clonotype was seen more than once but under ten times. V gene TRBV5-1 combines with J gene TRBJ2-3; D may match TRBD1 or TRBD2 (5 bases each). Germline V gene sequence: CDR1 SGHRS, CDR2 YFSETQ. The CDR3 spans 14 residues. Trimming stripped 4 bases from V and 5 bases from J, with 14 bases between. This chain's CDR3 is CASSPEGRGDTQYF. In DNA form, the CDR3 reads TGCGCCAGCAGCCCTGAGGGGCGTGGAGATACGCAGTATTTT.

This clonotype was detected a few times. The chain links TRBV15 to TRBJ1-4; D remains ambiguous. The CDR3 consists of 13 residues. Trimming left V 9 bases short and J 4 bases short, with 12 bases between. The germline V gene has CDR1 LNHNV and CDR2 YYDKDF (reference sequence). Written as DNA, the CDR3 is TGTGCCACTTGTCGGGTACTTAATGAAAAACTGTTTTTT. Translating it yields CATCRVLNEKLFF.

The chain employs TRBV27 and TRBJ2-5; no reliable D call. Germline assignment: CDR1 MNHEY and CDR2 SMNVEV (reference sequence). V lost 4 bases and J lost 5, with 14 bases in between. CDR3 length equals 14 residues. Here the CDR3 reads CASSYGVTGETQYF. The CDR3, as DNA: TGTGCCAGCAGTTATGGCGTTACCGGGGAGACCCAGTACTTC.

A few counts support this clonotype. The chain employs TRBV20-1 and TRBJ1-1, with D perhaps matching TRBD1 (6 bases). The ends were cut back, 5 bases at V and 1 base at J, with 17 bases in the middle. This CDR3 has 15 residues. From germline, CDR1 is DFQATT and CDR2 SNEGSKA (reference sequence). The CDR3 DNA reads TGCAGTGCTTTCGACCTGGACAGTAAGAACACTGAAGCTTTCTTT. Translated: CSAFDLDSKNTEAFF.

This clonotype was picked up a small number of times. This CDR3 is CASSEGTDATNEKLFF. The CDR3 region has the DNA TGTGCCAGCAGTGAAGGGACGGACGCAACTAATGAAAAACTGTTTTTT. This sequence joins TRBV2 and TRBJ1-4; D ambiguous. There are 16 residues in the CDR3. Germline values: CDR1 SNHLY, CDR2 FYNNEI. V lost 1 base to trimming and J lost 0 bases, with 9 bases between them.

This clonotype was detected ten times or more. The chain uses TRBV7-3 and TRBJ2-1, with TRBD2 matching 9 bases. J was trimmed by 7 bases and V by 1 base; bases with no gene match: 8. CDR1 and CDR2 (germline): SGHTA, FQGTGA. CDR3 length: 16 amino acids. CDR3 amino acids: CASSLRPAGGYNEQFF. In DNA form, the CDR3 reads TGTGCCAGCAGCTTAAGGCCAGCGGGGGGTTATAATGAGCAGTTCTTC.

The chain uses TRBV20-1 and TRBJ1-2; no clear D. The CDR3 runs 11 residues. Trimming left V 1 base short and J 3 bases short, with 3 bases between. CDR1 and CDR2 (germline): DFQATT, SNEGSKA (reference sequence). The CDR3 loop is CSARAHYGYTF. Written as DNA, the CDR3 is TGCAGTGCTAGAGCCCACTATGGCTACACCTTC.

The V and J genes are TRBV7-2 and TRBJ2-1; 9 bases map to TRBD2. The CDR3 extends over 16 amino acids. The ends lost 0 bases at V and 8 bases at J; junction bases unmatched: 8. Germline CDR1 is SGHTA and CDR2 is FQGNSA. Here the CDR3 reads CASSLASGGANYEQFF. The CDR3 bases are TGTGCCAGCAGCTTAGCTAGCGGGGGAGCTAATTATGAGCAGTTCTTC.

CDR3 in amino acids: CASSFWGTAADTQYF. The CDR3 DNA reads TGTGCCAGCAGTTTTTGGGGGACAGCTGCAGATACGCAGTATTTT. The chain uses TRBV12-3 or TRBV12-4 and TRBJ2-3; 7 bases fit TRBD1. V lost 3 bases and J lost 4; bases outside the gene matches: 7. This CDR3 spans 15 amino acids.

This rearrangement joins TRBV7-3 to TRBJ2-1; 7 bases align to TRBD2. Per the germline V gene, CDR1 is SGHTA and CDR2 is FQGTGA. Trimming took 4 bases from V and 3 from J; bases not matched to a gene: 3. This CDR3 is built from 14 residues. For the CDR3, the DNA is TGTGCCAGCAGCTGGGGGGGGGTCTACAATGAGCAGTTCTTC. Translating gives CASSWGGVYNEQFF. Full variable domain (remainder filled in from reference TRBV7-3 and TRBJ2-1): GAGVSQTPSNKVTEKGKYVELRCDPISGHTALYWYRQSLGQGPEFLIYFQGTGAADDSGLPNDRFFAVRPEGSVSTLKIQRTERGDSAVYLCASSWGGVYNEQFFGPGTRLTVL.

This clonotype has only one observation. The chain links TRBV23-1 to TRBJ2-3; possible D gene TRBD2, 5 bases. TRBV23-1 is designated an ORF whose function remains uncertain. The CDR3 sequence is 16 residues long. The V end lost 5 bases, the J end lost 3 bases, and 18 bases lay between the germline ends. The CDR3 sequence: CASSLRVGGETDTQYF. The CDR3 DNA follows: TGCGCCAGCAGTTTGCGGGTGGGTGGAGAAACAGATACGCAGTATTTT.

In this sample, this clonotype turned up a few times. The chain links TRBV12-3 or TRBV12-4 to TRBJ2-2; D gene unclear. The CDR3 is made up of 14 amino acids. V lost 3 bases and J lost 3, with 8 bases in between. The CDR3 DNA sequence: TGTGCCAGCAGTTTCAGCCCATACACCGGGGAGCTGTTTTTT. It encodes CASSFSPYTGELFF.

The J gene is TRBJ1-2, the V gene TRBV3-1, with 8 nucleotides matching TRBD1. The CDR3 is made up of 18 amino acids. Germline V gene data show CDR1 as LGHDT and CDR2 as YNNKEL (reference sequence). V gave up 3 bases and J gave up 2 bases; unmatched junction bases: 14. The CDR3 DNA reads TGTGCCAGCAGCCACCCACATGGACAGGGAGTTACCAACTATGGCTACACCTTC. Amino acids: CASSHPHGQGVTNYGYTF.

This clonotype was found a few times. The V gene is TRBV2, the J gene TRBJ1-2, with unresolved D. Trimming left V 1 base short and J 2 bases short, with 8 bases between. The CDR3 contains 14 residues. CDR1 and CDR2 from the germline V gene are SNHLY and FYNNEI. The CDR3 region is CASSEEGLNYGYTF. In DNA form, the CDR3 reads TGTGCCAGCAGTGAAGAGGGATTAAACTATGGCTACACCTTC.

This clonotype was found a few times. The chain has TRBV7-9 and TRBJ2-2; D is undetermined. Trimming removed 5 bases at V and 6 bases at J, with 16 bases between. The CDR3 contains 15 residues. Germline lookup yields CDR1 SEHNR and CDR2 FQNEAQ (reference sequence). CDR3 sequence reads: CASSPKGGEPGELFF. The CDR3 nucleotides read TGTGCCAGCAGCCCGAAAGGTGGAGAGCCCGGGGAGCTGTTTTTT. The whole variable domain, filled in from reference TRBV7-9 and TRBJ2-2, reads DTGVSQNPRHKITKRGQNVTFRCDPISEHNRLYWYRQTLGQGPEFLTYFQNEAQLEKSRLLSDRFSAERPKGSFSTLEIQRTEQGDSAMYLCASSPKGGEPGELFFGEGSRLTVL.

This clonotype was found a few times. The chain has TRBV6-8 and TRBJ1-5; unclear D gene. The germline V gene has CDR1 MNHGY and CDR2 SAAAGT. Trimming removed 5 bases at V and 7 bases at J, with 9 bases between. CDR3 length: 12 amino acids. CDR3 in amino acids: CASSNPGQPQHF. In nucleotides, the CDR3 is TGTGCCAGCAGTAACCCTGGACAGCCCCAGCATTTT.

This clonotype has a handful of counts. The DNA for the CDR3 is TGTGCCAGCAGCAACGGGAGGGGGGAGCTGTTTTTT. It codes for CASSNGRGELFF. The chain joins TRBV7-8 to TRBJ2-2; TRBD2 matches 7 bases. Looked up from germline, CDR1 is SGHVS and CDR2 is FQNEAQ. Losses at the gene ends were 5 bases for V and 8 bases for J; bases not matched to a gene: 2. The CDR3 has 12 residues.

V is TRBV6-6 and J is TRBJ1-4, with TRBD1 matching 7 bases. Losses at the gene ends were 6 bases for V and 3 bases for J; bases not matched to a gene: 10. Looked up from germline, CDR1 is MNHNY and CDR2 is SVGAGI (reference sequence). The CDR3 extends over 16 amino acids. CDR3 in amino acids: CASSHTPGQPNEKLFF. CDR3 in DNA: TGTGCCAGCAGCCACACACCGGGACAGCCTAATGAAAAACTGTTTTTT.

This chain uses TRBV9 with TRBJ2-7; 7 nucleotides match TRBD2. This CDR3 is 14 amino acids long. V dropped 0 bases and J dropped 5; count of bases not matched to a gene: 5. Per germline, CDR1 SGDLS and CDR2 YYNGEE. CDR3 residues: CASSVGEGSDEQYF. CDR3 sequence (DNA): TGTGCCAGCAGCGTAGGGGAGGGCTCGGACGAGCAGTACTTC.

The rearrangement uses TRBV28 and TRBJ2-2; 12 positions agree with TRBD2. CDR1 is MDHEN, CDR2 SYDVKM, per germline. Trimming cost V 3 bases and J 1 base; bases outside gene matches: 12. The CDR3 totals 20 residues. The CDR3 is CASSLPSPTSGGRNTGELFF. The CDR3 region has the DNA TGTGCCAGCAGTTTGCCATCCCCCACTAGCGGGGGGCGGAACACCGGGGAGCTGTTTTTT.

In its sample, this clonotype was seen a few times. The V and J genes are TRBV20-1 and TRBJ2-1; 7 bases are a match to TRBD1. J lost 3 bases, V lost 6 bases, and 5 bases had no gene match. The CDR3 is 13 residues long. Germline CDR1 and CDR2: DFQATT and SNEGSKA (reference sequence). CDR3 bases: TGCAGTGCCGACCGGGACAGCTACAATGAGCAGTTCTTC. Protein sequence: CSADRDSYNEQFF.

The chain uses TRBV19 and TRBJ2-3, with 12 bases identical to TRBD2. Trimming removed 5 bases from V and 5 bases from J; junction bases left unmatched: 11. Germline CDR1 reads LNHDA; CDR2 reads SQIVND (reference sequence). The CDR3 covers 17 residues. CDR3 in amino acids: CASSPSPTSGGRDTQYF. In DNA, the CDR3 is TGTGCCAGTAGTCCCTCCCCGACTAGCGGGGGCCGAGATACGCAGTATTTT. Based on the CDR3 plus reference TRBV19 and TRBJ2-3, the full variable domain is DGGITQSPKYLFRKEGQNVTLSCEQNLNHDAMYWYRQDPGQGLRLIYYSQIVNDFQKGDIAEGYSVSREKKESFPLTVTSAQKNPTAFYLCASSPSPTSGGRDTQYFGPGTRLTVL.

There are a few counts of this clonotype. The V gene is TRBV7-6, the J gene TRBJ1-2, with D hard to call. This CDR3 comprises 14 residues. Germline CDR1 and CDR2: SGHVS and FNYEAQ. With 5 bases removed from V and 8 bases from J, the gap between germline ends came to 18 bases. CDR3 sequence: CASSPLDGGSGYTF. The CDR3 region has the DNA TGTGCCAGCAGCCCTTTAGATGGAGGGAGCGGCTACACCTTC.

Ten or more counts support this clonotype. V and J are TRBV7-2 and TRBJ2-7; 8 bases agree with TRBD2. Germline-derived CDR1 and CDR2 are SGHTA and FQGNSA. The CDR3 has 17 amino acids. V shed 5 bases and J 3 bases; nucleotides not matched to a gene: 15. The DNA of the CDR3 is TGTGCCAGCAGCACGATACTTAGCGGGGCCGCAAGCTACGAGCAGTACTTC. Protein product: CASSTILSGAASYEQYF.